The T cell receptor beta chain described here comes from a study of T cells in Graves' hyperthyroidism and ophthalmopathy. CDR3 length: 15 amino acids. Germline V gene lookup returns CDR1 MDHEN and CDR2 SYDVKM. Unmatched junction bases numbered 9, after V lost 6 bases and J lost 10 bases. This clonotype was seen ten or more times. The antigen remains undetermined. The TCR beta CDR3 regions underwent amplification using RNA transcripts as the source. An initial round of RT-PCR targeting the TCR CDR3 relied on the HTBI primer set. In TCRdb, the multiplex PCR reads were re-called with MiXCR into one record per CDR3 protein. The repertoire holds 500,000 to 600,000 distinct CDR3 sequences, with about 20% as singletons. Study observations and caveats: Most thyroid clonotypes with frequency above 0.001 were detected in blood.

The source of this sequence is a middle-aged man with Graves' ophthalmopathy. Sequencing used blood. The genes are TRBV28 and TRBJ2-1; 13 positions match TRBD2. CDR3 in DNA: TGTGCCAGCAGCCCGGGGACTAGCGGGGAACGGGAGCAGTTCTTC. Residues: CASSPGTSGEREQFF.